This T cell receptor beta chain was documented in a study of OX40 agonist ivuxolimab in advanced cancers. The overall study: Enrolled patients in dose escalation had cancers that were hepatocellular carcinoma, melanoma, renal cell or head and neck cancer.

The method was immunoSEQ multiplex PCR; TCRdb's version includes in-frame clones alone and lacks a portion of them. The table includes roughly 75,000 clones, 86% detected once. The CDR3 spans 15 residues. Germline assignment: CDR1 KGHSH and CDR2 LQKENI. V lost 3 bases to trimming and J lost 2 bases; unmatched junction nucleotides: 5. V and J are TRBV18 and TRBJ1-2; 8 positions match TRBD1. This sequence was found in an adult with an advanced solid tumor such as melanoma, head and neck, liver or kidney cancer. The sample consisted of CD4+ or CD8+ T cells sorted from blood, taken in a trial of the OX40 agonist ivuxolimab. The DNA of the CDR3 is TGTGCCAGCTCACCCCGGACAGGGAGGAACTATGGCTACACCTTC. Its translation is CASSPRTGRNYGYTF.